The rows below give T cell receptor beta chains drawn from one sample of a study of PD-L1 blockade in urothelial cancer. TCRdb keeps only in-frame clones here, not all; method: immunoSEQ multiplex PCR. The sample contains roughly 95,000 clones, more than 75% of which appear only once. The sample was PBMCs, taken around atezolizumab (anti-PD-L1) treatment. These receptors originate from a man aged 60 to 69 with urothelial cancer. The CDR3 runs from the conserved cysteine through the conserved F or W. The D gene is left open where the match is weak. Rows may omit the clone size; those that give it use once, few, many or a size class.

V	J	D	size	CDR3	DNA
TRBV5-1	TRBJ2-1	TRBD2	.	CASSFAGTSGVNGQNEQFF	TGCGCCAGCAGTTTTGCCGGGACTAGTGGAGTCAATGGGCAGAATGAGCAGTTCTTC
TRBV11-1	TRBJ2-2	.	.	CASSLLTEGTGELFF	TGTGCCAGCAGCTTATTGACCGAGGGCACCGGGGAGCTGTTTTTT
TRBV5-6	TRBJ1-6	.	.	CASSWGLDNSPLHF	TGTGCCAGCAGCTGGGGACTGGATAATTCACCCCTCCACTTT
TRBV5-1	TRBJ2-7	.	.	CASSFSSGYEQYF	TGCGCCAGCAGCTTCAGTAGCGGTTACGAGCAGTACTTC
TRBV6-5	TRBJ1-2	TRBD1	once	CASTRTGSYGYTF	TGTGCCAGCACTCGGACAGGGTCCTATGGCTACACCTTC
TRBV6-5	TRBJ1-2	.	.	CASSYRQGRGYTF	TGTGCCAGCAGTTACCGGCAGGGGCGAGGCTACACCTTC
TRBV28	TRBJ2-1	TRBD1	.	CASSSQVGGFYNEQFF	TGTGCCAGCAGTTCCCAGGTAGGGGGCTTTTACAATGAGCAGTTCTTC
TRBV9	TRBJ2-5	TRBD1	.	CASSVGAAEGTGETQYF	TGTGCCAGCAGCGTAGGGGCCGCCGAGGGGACAGGGGAGACCCAGTACTTC
TRBV18	TRBJ1-1	.	.	CASSPRGRQDTEAFF	TGTGCCAGCTCACCGCGGGGACGTCAGGACACTGAAGCTTTCTTT
TRBV15	TRBJ2-7	.	.	CATSSGRGGNYEQYF	TGTGCCACCAGCAGTGGGAGGGGGGGGAACTACGAGCAGTACTTC
TRBV9	TRBJ2-6	TRBD1	.	CASSVRQGQPDSGANVLTF	TGTGCCAGCAGCGTCCGACAGGGACAGCCAGACTCTGGGGCCAACGTCCTGACTTTC
TRBV28	TRBJ1-1	TRBD1	.	CASFLTGGLNTEAFF	TGTGCCAGCTTCCTGACAGGGGGTCTGAACACTGAAGCTTTCTTT
TRBV7-7	TRBJ2-5	TRBD1	.	CASSLGTAEETQYF	TGTGCTAGCAGCCTCGGGACAGCAGAAGAGACCCAGTACTTC
TRBV9	TRBJ2-7	.	.	CASSASELASYEQYF	TGTGCCAGCAGCGCCTCAGAACTAGCCTCCTACGAGCAGTACTTC
TRBV7-8	TRBJ2-7	TRBD2	once	CASSLGTSGTYEQYF	TGTGCCAGCAGCTTGGGGACTAGCGGAACCTACGAGCAGTACTTC
TRBV7-3	TRBJ2-1	.	.	CASSLTSGWDEQFF	TGTGCCAGCAGCTTAACGTCAGGCTGGGATGAGCAGTTCTTC
TRBV6-5	TRBJ1-5	.	.	CASSYSFGNQPQHF	TGTGCCAGCAGTTACAGCTTCGGCAATCAGCCCCAGCATTTT
TRBV2	TRBJ1-6	TRBD1	once	CASSEVGPQGGNSPLHF	TGTGCCAGCAGTGAAGTTGGGCCGCAGGGGGGAAATTCACCCCTCCACTTT
TRBV27	TRBJ2-3	TRBD2	.	CASSRTLAGADTQYF	TGTGCCAGCAGCCGAACTCTAGCGGGGGCAGATACGCAGTATTTT
TRBV7-3	TRBJ2-1	.	.	CASSSGGLQFF	TGTGCCAGCAGCTCCGGGGGATTGCAGTTCTTC
TRBV7-2	TRBJ2-5	TRBD2	.	CASSLSGGQTQYF	TGTGCCAGCAGCTTAAGCGGGGGACAGACCCAGTACTTC
TRBV5-1	TRBJ2-1	TRBD2	.	CASSTTSGIVNEQFF	TGCGCCAGCAGCACCACTAGCGGGATTGTCAATGAGCAGTTCTTC
TRBV7-6	TRBJ2-7	TRBD2	.	CASSSLAGEYEQYF	TGTGCCAGCAGCTCCTTAGCGGGGGAGTACGAGCAGTACTTC
TRBV30	TRBJ1-2	.	.	CAWSDRVLGYGYTF	TGTGCCTGGAGTGACAGGGTACTGGGGTATGGCTACACCTTC
TRBV28	TRBJ1-2	.	.	CASSPHRERYTF	TGTGCCAGCAGTCCCCACAGGGAACGCTACACCTTC
TRBV6-1	TRBJ1-2	.	.	CASSEVARRGYYGYTF	TGTGCCAGCAGTGAAGTTGCGCGTAGGGGATACTATGGCTACACCTTC
TRBV7-9	TRBJ2-7	.	once	CASSLDWTDYEQYF	TGTGCCAGCAGCTTGGATTGGACAGACTACGAGCAGTACTTC
TRBV19	TRBJ1-2	TRBD1	.	CASSAMDRVENYGYTF	TGTGCCAGTAGTGCGATGGACAGGGTTGAAAACTATGGCTACACCTTC
TRBV19	TRBJ2-5	.	.	CASRAQETQYF	TGTGCCAGCCGAGCCCAAGAGACCCAGTACTTC
TRBV7-2	TRBJ2-7	.	medium-sized	CASSLGFKGYEQYF	TGTGCCAGCAGCTTAGGGTTTAAGGGGTACGAGCAGTACTTC